These T cell receptor beta chains were read from a single sample in a study of cytomegalovirus exposure and HLA in healthy donors. Method: immunoSEQ multiplex PCR; TCRdb's copy keeps in-frame clones and lacks some. The data hold more than 200,000 clones, with about 80% observed a single time. Sequencing was done on a sample of PBMCs. Source of these receptors: a man aged 18 to 29 in good health and CMV-seronegative. The CDR3 runs from the conserved cysteine through the conserved F or W. Fields, in order: CDR3 DNA, CDR3 protein, D gene, clone size, V gene, J gene. The D gene is left open where the match is weak. Size is omitted from some rows. Given values are once, few, many or a class for expanded clones.

CDR3 DNA: TGTGCCAGCAGCGCGCCTAGCTCCTACGAGCAGTACTTC; CDR3 protein: CASSAPSSYEQYF; D gene: .; clone size: .; V gene: TRBV7-2; J gene: TRBJ2-7
CDR3 DNA: TGTGCCACCAGCTCAGGACTGGGGGCGAGCAATCAGCCCCAGCATTTT; CDR3 protein: CATSSGLGASNQPQHF; D gene: .; clone size: .; V gene: TRBV15; J gene: TRBJ1-5
CDR3 DNA: TGTGCCAGCAGCTCCAGGGGCGGGCCCTACGAGCAGTACTTC; CDR3 protein: CASSSRGGPYEQYF; D gene: .; clone size: .; V gene: TRBV11-2; J gene: TRBJ2-7
CDR3 DNA: TGTGCCAGCAGCCAGCTCCCGACGGGGGAGCAGTACTTC; CDR3 protein: CASSQLPTGEQYF; D gene: .; clone size: .; V gene: TRBV6-1; J gene: TRBJ2-7
CDR3 DNA: TGTGCCAGCAGCCAAGGGGGAAATCAGCCCCAGCATTTT; CDR3 protein: CASSQGGNQPQHF; D gene: .; clone size: .; V gene: TRBV11-1; J gene: TRBJ1-5
CDR3 DNA: TGCGCCAGCAGCTTGACAGGGGGCAACAATCAGCCCCAGCATTTT; CDR3 protein: CASSLTGGNNQPQHF; D gene: TRBD1; clone size: .; V gene: TRBV5-1; J gene: TRBJ1-5
CDR3 DNA: TGTGCCAGCAGTTTTGAATTGTCGGGCAGGGTCACAGATACGCAGTATTTT; CDR3 protein: CASSFELSGRVTDTQYF; D gene: .; clone size: many; V gene: TRBV28; J gene: TRBJ2-3
CDR3 DNA: TGTGCCAGCAGCTTTGATGAGGGTCAGCCCCAGCATTTT; CDR3 protein: CASSFDEGQPQHF; D gene: .; clone size: .; V gene: TRBV7-6; J gene: TRBJ1-5
CDR3 DNA: TGCAGCGTTGGGCATTTGGCGGGGGGAAGGGTTCTGGGCACTGAAGCTTTCTTT; CDR3 protein: CSVGHLAGGRVLGTEAFF; D gene: .; clone size: .; V gene: TRBV29-1; J gene: TRBJ1-1
CDR3 DNA: TGTGCCAGCAGCCCCCTTGACAGGGGCGGCGTCATGAACACTGAAGCTTTCTTT; CDR3 protein: CASSPLDRGGVMNTEAFF; D gene: TRBD1; clone size: .; V gene: TRBV11-2; J gene: TRBJ1-1
CDR3 DNA: TGTGCCACCAGCAGAGGGGGCCTAAATGGCTACACCTTC; CDR3 protein: CATSRGGLNGYTF; D gene: .; clone size: .; V gene: TRBV15; J gene: TRBJ1-2
CDR3 DNA: TGCGCCAGCAGCTTGGCGAGGGGGTCAGATGAGCAGTTCTTC; CDR3 protein: CASSLARGSDEQFF; D gene: .; clone size: .; V gene: TRBV5-1; J gene: TRBJ2-1
CDR3 DNA: TGTGCCACCAGCACGTTTCAGGGGGCCACAGATACGCAGTATTTT; CDR3 protein: CATSTFQGATDTQYF; D gene: TRBD1; clone size: .; V gene: TRBV15; J gene: TRBJ2-3
CDR3 DNA: TGCGCCAGCAGTTTGTTAAGGGAGGACAGGGGGCACACCGGGGAGCTGTTTTTT; CDR3 protein: CASSLLREDRGHTGELFF; D gene: TRBD1; clone size: .; V gene: TRBV5-1; J gene: TRBJ2-2